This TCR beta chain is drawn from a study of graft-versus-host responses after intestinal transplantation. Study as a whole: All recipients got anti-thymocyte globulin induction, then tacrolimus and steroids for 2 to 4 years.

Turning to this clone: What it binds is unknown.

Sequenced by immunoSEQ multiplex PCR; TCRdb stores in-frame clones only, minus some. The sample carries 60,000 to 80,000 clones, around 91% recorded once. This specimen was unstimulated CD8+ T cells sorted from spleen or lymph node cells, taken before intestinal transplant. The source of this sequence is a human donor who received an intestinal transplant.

The CDR3 DNA sequence: TGTGCCAGCAGGCACTCCCCGGGACAGGGGGGTCGGAATACGCAGTATTTT. Its protein is CASRHSPGQGGRNTQYF. This chain uses TRBV27 with TRBJ2-3; 11 positions agree with TRBD1. The CDR3 is 17 amino acids. Germline V CDR1 and CDR2: MNHEY, SMNVEV (reference sequence). The trim removed 6 bases at V and 7 bases at J, leaving 15 bases unmatched.